This T cell receptor beta chain was identified during a study of response to subunit inactivated influenza vaccine. Overall study results and limits: That few new T cells are recruited by each seasonal influenza vaccination was the authors' suggestion.

TCRdb reanalysed the RT-PCR reads using MiXCR and keeps one entry per CDR3 protein. The table shows 500,000 to 600,000 distinct CDR3 sequences, with around 11% occurring only once. The CDR3 has 16 residues. Per the germline V gene, CDR1 is MNHEY and CDR2 is SVGEGT. V lost 0 bases to trimming and J lost 7 bases; unmatched junction nucleotides: 9. This clonotype was seen more than once but under ten times. Its matching antigen is unknown. V usage is TRBV6-2 or TRBV6-3 and J usage is TRBJ2-7; 10 positions match TRBD1. The specimen comprised PBMCs from blood, sampled on the day of vaccination. The receptor's source is a man aged 50 or older who received an inactivated influenza vaccine. CDR3 coding DNA: TGTGCCAGCAGTTACTCCCGGACAGGGGGACCGTGGGAGCAGTACTTC. It codes for CASSYSRTGGPWEQYF.